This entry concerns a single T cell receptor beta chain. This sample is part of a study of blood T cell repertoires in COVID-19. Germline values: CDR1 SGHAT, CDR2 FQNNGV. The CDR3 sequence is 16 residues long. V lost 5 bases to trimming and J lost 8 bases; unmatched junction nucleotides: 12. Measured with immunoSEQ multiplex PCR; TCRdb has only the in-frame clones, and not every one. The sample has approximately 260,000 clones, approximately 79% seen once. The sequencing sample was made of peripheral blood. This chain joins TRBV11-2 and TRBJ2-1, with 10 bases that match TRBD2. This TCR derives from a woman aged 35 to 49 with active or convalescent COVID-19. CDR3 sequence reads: CASSITTSGELYEQFF. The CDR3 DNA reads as TGTGCCAGCAGCATTACAACTAGCGGGGAGCTCTATGAGCAGTTCTTC.